The TCR beta chain described here comes from a study of blood T cell repertoires in COVID-19. Study-level information: In each case, the material was cDNA or gDNA derived from T cells, B-cell-depleted T cells, or PBMCs.

Generated by immunoSEQ multiplex PCR, the TCRdb table keeps only in-frame clones and is missing some. The data show nearly 350,000 clones, 75% to 90% seen once. The CDR3 runs 16 residues. Trimming removed 5 bases from V and 0 bases from J; junction bases left unmatched: 8. CDR1 SGHAT and CDR2 FQNNGV come from the germline V gene. The chain couples TRBV11-2 to TRBJ1-1; the match to TRBD1 covers 8 bases. The receptor comes from a woman aged 45-65 years with COVID-19, enrolled during active disease. Sequenced material: peripheral blood. The CDR3 is CASSHVQGALNTEAFF. In DNA form, the CDR3 reads TGTGCCAGCAGCCACGTTCAGGGGGCCTTGAACACTGAAGCTTTCTTT.